This TCR beta chain emerged from a study of cytomegalovirus exposure and HLA in healthy donors. Study in general: Inside one of the first data releases sat some 93 million unique TCRs taken from HLA-typed donors.

In germline, CDR1 is SGDLS, CDR2 YYNGEE. With 0 bases clipped from V and 7 bases from J, the junction kept 12 bases outside the gene matches. CDR3 length: 17 residues. PCR primers comprised 60 Vbeta and 13 Jbeta primers. The table came from immunoSEQ multiplex PCR; TCRdb's copy has only in-frame clones and leaves some out. The data show some 250,000 clones, roughly 87% seen once. Unrecorded immune exposure was likely among donors, who were nominally healthy when sampled. The receptor was isolated from a woman between 40 and 50 years old in good health and CMV-seropositive. Specimen: PBMCs. This sequence joins TRBV9 and TRBJ2-1; 8 nucleotides align to TRBD1. The CDR3 loop reads CASSVVGSAGGLNEQFF. The CDR3 DNA reads as TGTGCCAGCAGCGTAGTCGGATCGGCAGGGGGCCTAAATGAGCAGTTCTTC.